Listed here are 18 T cell receptor beta chains from one sample, sequenced in a study of blood T cell repertoires in COVID-19. Only in-frame clones appear in the TCRdb table, and some are missing; sequencing was by immunoSEQ multiplex PCR. The sample holds under 85,000 clones, around 82% seen once. Sample: peripheral blood. These receptors all come from a human donor in a cohort sampled during active COVID-19.

The chain uses TRBV10-1 and TRBJ2-1, with D possibly matching TRBD2 (5 bases). The CDR3 length is 11 residues. Germline-derived CDR1 and CDR2 are WNHNN and SYGVQD (reference sequence). Trimming removed 8 bases from V and 7 bases from J, with 9 bases in between. The CDR3: CASSRDNEQFF. As DNA, the CDR3 is TGCGCCAGCTCCCGGGATAATGAGCAGTTCTTC.

The rearrangement links TRBV5-6 to TRBJ1-4; 7 bases map to TRBD1. Germline V lookup: CDR1 SGHDT, CDR2 YYEEEE. The V and J ends lost 3 bases and 8 bases, in that order; junction bases with no gene match: 10. CDR3 length: 15 residues. In nucleotides, the CDR3 is TGTGCCAGCAGCTCAGTGGGACAGAGTGGAGAAAAACTGTTTTTT. As protein: CASSSVGQSGEKLFF.

The V call is TRBV6-1, the J call TRBJ2-5; perhaps TRBD2 as D (6 bases). The CDR3 loop spans 16 amino acids. Trimming took 0 bases from V and 3 from J, leaving 14 bases between them. Germline loops: CDR1 MNHNS, CDR2 SASEGT. The DNA of the CDR3 is TGTGCCAGCAGTGAAGCGCTTCGCGGGGTCAAAGAGACCCAGTACTTC. It translates to CASSEALRGVKETQYF.

The chain has TRBV2 and TRBJ2-7, with D possibly TRBD1 on 6 matching bases. V lost 9 bases to trimming and J lost 3 bases, with 9 bases between them. The CDR3 is 11 residues long. Germline loops: CDR1 SNHLY, CDR2 FYNNEI. The CDR3 nucleotides are TGTGCCAGTACAGGGTTCTACGAGCAGTACTTC. Protein sequence: CASTGFYEQYF. Complete variable domain (other parts from reference TRBV2 and TRBJ2-7): EPEVTQTPSHQVTQMGQEVILRCVPISNHLYFYWYRQILGQKVEFLVSFYNNEISEKSEIFDDQFSVERPDGSNFTLKIRSTKLEDSAMYFCASTGFYEQYFGPGTRLTVT.

This clone occurred a few times. This chain links TRBV7-2 with TRBJ1-5, with a possible D match to TRBD1 (5 bases). The V gene lost 1 base and the J gene lost 4 bases, with 8 bases spanning the gap. Germline V gene sequence: CDR1 SGHTA, CDR2 FQGNSA. This CDR3 comprises 14 residues. CDR3 in amino acids: CASSLVQGNQPQHF. DNA of the CDR3: TGTGCCAGCAGCTTAGTTCAGGGTAATCAGCCCCAGCATTTT.

V is TRBV2 and J is TRBJ2-2; tentatively, D is TRBD1 (5 bases). V lost 5 bases and J lost 4, with 11 bases in between. The CDR3 spans 14 residues. The V gene's germline CDR1 is SNHLY and CDR2 FYNNEI. This CDR3 reads CASSFTGRTGELFF. CDR3 DNA sequence: TGTGCCAGCAGTTTCACAGGTCGCACCGGGGAGCTGTTTTTT.

The chain is built from TRBV5-4 and TRBJ2-5; D might be TRBD2 (5 bases). This CDR3 contains 14 residues. CDR1 and CDR2 from the germline V gene are SGHNT and YYREEE (reference sequence). Trimming removed 6 bases from V and 8 bases from J, with 20 bases in between. CDR3 sequence: CASKSDRARATQYF. The CDR3 nucleotides read TGTGCCAGCAAATCGGACCGGGCGAGGGCCACCCAGTACTTC.

The chain employs TRBV29-1 and TRBJ2-7, with D uncertain. Germline CDR1 SQVTM, CDR2 ANQGSEA. The CDR3 runs 12 residues. V lost 4 bases and J 1 base, leaving 8 bases between the germline ends. CDR3 bases: TGCAGCGTTGGATCAGGATCCTACGAGCAGTACTTC. Translation: CSVGSGSYEQYF.

V usage is TRBV3-1 (or the pseudogene TRBV3-2) and J usage is TRBJ1-2, with TRBD1 as a possible D gene (5 bases). CDR1 is LGHDT and CDR2 is YNNKEL in the germline V gene (reference sequence). V lost 1 base, J lost 7 bases, and 13 bases lay in between. CDR3 length: 14 amino acids. As DNA, the CDR3 is TGTGCCAGCAGCCAAGTAAATGGGGCGTTTGGCTACACCTTC. This codes for CASSQVNGAFGYTF.

The chain links TRBV5-1 to TRBJ1-3; 7 bases line up with TRBD1. Germline V gene data show CDR1 as SGHRS and CDR2 as YFSETQ. V was clipped by 2 bases and J by 0 bases; unmatched bases: 8. The CDR3 has 17 amino acids. This chain's CDR3 is CASSFGTAGYSGNTIYF. The CDR3 region has the DNA TGCGCCAGCAGCTTCGGGACAGCAGGATACTCTGGAAACACCATATATTTT.

The chain combines TRBV27 with TRBJ1-6, with TRBD1 identical over 11 bases. Germline CDR1 reads MNHEY; CDR2 reads SMNVEV (reference sequence). The junction had 6 bases not matched to a gene; V was cut back by 6 bases and J by 8 bases. The CDR3 has 15 residues. The CDR3 DNA reads TGTGCCAGCAGGCAGGGACAGGGGGGAGATTCACCCCTCCACTTT. This encodes CASRQGQGGDSPLHF.

This rearrangement joins TRBV5-1 to TRBJ2-7, with 7 bases matching TRBD1. The CDR3 has 13 residues. Germline CDR1 and CDR2: SGHRS and YFSETQ. V was pared by 2 bases and J by 4 bases, with 3 bases of the junction left unmatched. In DNA, the CDR3 is TGCGCCAGCAGCTTACAGGGGCTGTACGAGCAGTACTTC. This gives the protein CASSLQGLYEQYF.

J is TRBJ2-1 and V is TRBV7-3; TRBD2 aligns across 10 bases. V was clipped by 5 bases and J by 5 bases; unmatched bases: 6. The CDR3 sequence is 15 residues long. CDR1 and CDR2 from the germline V gene are SGHTA and FQGTGA. This CDR3 reads CASSPLAGGNNEQFF. CDR3 bases: TGTGCCAGCAGCCCCTTAGCGGGGGGAAACAATGAGCAGTTCTTC.

Only a few counts were recorded for this clone. The rearrangement links TRBV18 to TRBJ2-1; TRBD1 matches at 8 bases. Germline V CDR1 and CDR2: KGHSH, LQKENI. The CDR3 is 17 residues long. The V gene end was trimmed by 4 bases and the J gene end by 0 bases; junction bases not matched to a gene: 8. CDR3: CASSRGQAFSSYNEQFF. CDR3 nucleotide sequence: TGTGCCAGCTCACGGGGACAGGCATTTAGCTCCTACAATGAGCAGTTCTTC.

The CDR3 spells CASSPDSSYGYTF. The DNA for the CDR3 is TGTGCCAGCTCACCGGATAGCAGCTATGGCTACACCTTC. The V call is TRBV18, the J call TRBJ1-2, with D unclear. CDR1 and CDR2 from the germline V gene are KGHSH and LQKENI. With 3 bases removed from V and 4 bases from J, the gap between germline ends came to 9 bases. The length of the CDR3 is 13 residues.

The chain recombines TRBV2 with TRBJ2-3; TRBD2 matches at 11 bases. CDR3 length: 14 residues. After removal of 8 bases from V and 1 base from J, the junction contained 2 bases not matched to a gene. Germline values: CDR1 SNHLY, CDR2 FYNNEI. Here the CDR3 DNA reads TGTGCCAGCCTAGCGGGGGGCCGCACAGATACGCAGTATTTT. Protein: CASLAGGRTDTQYF.

The chain employs TRBV6-5 and TRBJ2-2; TRBD2 matches at 7 bases. The trim removed 6 bases at V and 2 bases at J, leaving 6 bases unmatched. The V gene's germline CDR1 is MNHEY and CDR2 SVGAGI. This CDR3 is 15 amino acids long. CDR3 region: CASRGRLANTGELFF. The CDR3 DNA reads as TGTGCCAGCAGGGGGAGACTAGCAAACACCGGGGAGCTGTTTTTT.

This chain connects TRBV6-5 to TRBJ1-4; possible D gene TRBD1, 5 bases. CDR1 and CDR2 (germline): MNHEY, SVGAGI. Trimming left V 6 bases short and J 2 bases short, with 10 bases between. The CDR3 contains 14 residues. The CDR3 is CASRTTGTNEKLFF. As DNA, the CDR3 is TGTGCCAGCAGAACAACAGGCACTAATGAAAAACTGTTTTTT.